Below, 26 T cell receptor beta chains from the same sample are listed, as sequenced in a study of early T cells in non-severe SARS-CoV-2 infection. MiXCR was run by TCRdb on the 5' RACE reads, yielding one entry per CDR3 protein. The sample has around 83,000 distinct CDR3 sequences, approximately 12% seen once. Sequencing was performed on whole blood, taken at baseline. The receptor set was obtained from an adult who was a healthcare worker with PCR-confirmed SARS-CoV-2 infection or an uninfected control (not recorded which).

The chain has TRBV27 and TRBJ1-1; 10 bases agree with TRBD1. Germline assignment: CDR1 MNHEY and CDR2 SMNVEV (reference sequence). CDR3 length: 16 amino acids. V was pared by 3 bases and J by 3 bases, with 7 bases of the junction left unmatched. The chain's CDR3 is CASSLERQGAHTEAFF. The CDR3 DNA follows: TGTGCCAGCAGTTTGGAAAGACAGGGGGCCCACACTGAAGCTTTCTTT.

This clonotype was picked up one time. The final CDR3 position lacks the conserved phenylalanine or tryptophan, pointing to a likely read error. The CDR3 region has the DNA TGTGCCAGCAGCTTAGGCCCGGGATCCGCAGATACGCAGTATTTG. This sequence encodes CASSLGPGSADTQYL. The rearrangement joins TRBV7-3 to TRBJ2-3; a weak D match, TRBD2 (5 bases). This CDR3 has 15 amino acids. V lost 2 bases and J lost 4, with 13 bases in between. Germline V CDR1 and CDR2: SGHTA, FQGTGA.

This clonotype was observed many times. This rearrangement joins TRBV3-1 to TRBJ1-1; D gene unclear. Per germline, CDR1 LGHDT and CDR2 YNNKEL (reference sequence). V was trimmed by 4 bases and J by 0 bases, leaving 12 bases between them. This CDR3 has 15 amino acids. The CDR3 region has the DNA TGTGCCAGCAGCCCCAGAGGTTCCATGAACACTGAAGCTTTCTTT. It encodes CASSPRGSMNTEAFF.

Ten or more counts support this clonotype. The chain employs TRBV5-1 and TRBJ2-1; 14 bases are a match to TRBD2. Per germline, CDR1 SGHRS and CDR2 YFSETQ. The CDR3 consists of 16 residues. V was pared by 0 bases and J by 9 bases, with 5 bases of the junction left unmatched. CDR3 DNA: TGCGCCAGCAGCTTGGCAGGACTAGCGGGAGGTAGTGAGCAGTTCTTC. Translated, it gives CASSLAGLAGGSEQFF.

The rearrangement links TRBV10-2 to TRBJ2-1, with TRBD2 as a possible D gene (5 bases). Per the germline V gene, CDR1 is WSHSY and CDR2 is SAAADI. The V end was cut by 4 bases, the J end by 8 bases, with 12 bases between. The CDR3 contains 13 residues. Here the CDR3 DNA reads TGCGCCAGCAGTGCCCCGGGATTTCATGAGCAGTTCTTC. This translates into CASSAPGFHEQFF.

This clonotype was counted ten times or more. DNA for the CDR3: TGTGCAGCCAGACTCCCCCCATTGGACACCATATATTTT. Its translation is CAARLPPLDTIYF. The V and J genes are TRBV6-1 and TRBJ1-3; D is unresolved. The CDR3 consists of 13 residues. Germline V lookup: CDR1 MNHNS, CDR2 SASEGT.

This chain joins TRBV20-1 and TRBJ2-1; 7 bases map to TRBD2. There are 15 residues in the CDR3. V dropped 0 bases and J dropped 7; count of bases not matched to a gene: 9. The germline V gene has CDR1 DFQATT and CDR2 SNEGSKA (reference sequence). CDR3 residues: CSAREKGTTRNEQFF. As DNA, the CDR3 is TGCAGTGCTAGAGAGAAAGGGACTACCAGAAATGAGCAGTTCTTC.

This clonotype has more than one count but fewer than ten. This may arise from a read error, as a much more abundant clone is one base away. This sequence joins TRBV6-1 and TRBJ1-2, with TRBD1 as a possible D gene (5 bases). In germline, CDR1 is MNHNS, CDR2 SASEGT. Trimming removed 7 bases from V and 4 bases from J, with 10 bases in between. This CDR3 region has 12 residues. Written as DNA, the CDR3 is TGTGCCAGCAAAGCAGGGACCTATGGCTACACCTTC. It specifies CASKAGTYGYTF.

This clonotype has a handful of counts. The chain recombines TRBV10-1 with TRBJ2-3; 7 bases fit TRBD2. CDR1 WNHNN and CDR2 SYGVQD come from the germline V gene (reference sequence). The CDR3 is 15 residues long. V was clipped by 4 bases and J by 2 bases; unmatched bases: 6. This chain's CDR3 is CASSGQRENTDTQYF. The CDR3 coding sequence is TGCGCCAGCAGTGGACAGCGGGAAAACACAGATACGCAGTATTTT.

This rearrangement joins TRBV9 to TRBJ2-1; 9 nucleotides match TRBD1. From germline, CDR1 is SGDLS and CDR2 YYNGEE. V lost 4 bases, J lost 6 bases, and 11 bases stayed unmatched. CDR3 length equals 16 residues. CDR3 protein: CASSLRGDRVGNEQFF. For the CDR3, the DNA is TGTGCCAGCAGCCTGAGAGGGGACAGGGTGGGCAATGAGCAGTTCTTC.

The gene calls are TRBV28 and TRBJ2-5, with a tentative D call TRBD1 (5 bases). The V gene's germline CDR1 is MDHEN and CDR2 SYDVKM. V lost 7 bases to trimming and J lost 0 bases, with 6 bases between them. The CDR3 length is 12 residues. The CDR3 here is CASKGNQETQYF. Here the CDR3 DNA reads TGTGCCAGCAAGGGGAACCAAGAGACCCAGTACTTC.

This clonotype was detected a few times. The chain carries TRBV27 and TRBJ1-2; 8 bases agree with TRBD1. The length of the CDR3 is 16 residues. Germline CDR1 is MNHEY and CDR2 is SMNVEV (reference sequence). Trimming cost V 5 bases and J 7 bases; bases outside gene matches: 15. The CDR3 coding sequence is TGTGCCAGCAGTCCCCACCCCACAGGGGGGGTTAGTGGCTACACCTTC. Amino acid sequence: CASSPHPTGGVSGYTF.

This clonotype was recorded many times. The chain uses TRBV10-3 and TRBJ2-7; no clear D. Germline lookup yields CDR1 ENHRY and CDR2 SYGVKD. The V end lost 8 bases, the J end lost 7 bases, and 18 bases lay between the germline ends. The CDR3 extends over 13 amino acids. CDR3 protein: CAILALGSEEQYF. DNA of the CDR3: TGTGCCATCCTCGCGCTAGGGTCAGAAGAGCAGTACTTC.

This clonotype was counted between two and nine times. The J gene is TRBJ2-7, the V gene TRBV12-3 or TRBV12-4, with 9 bases matching TRBD2. The CDR3 covers 14 residues. Losses at the gene ends were 6 bases for V and 5 bases for J; bases not matched to a gene: 8. For the CDR3, the DNA is TGTGCCAGCAGCATAGCGGGAGTACTGAACGAGCAGTACTTC. Protein sequence: CASSIAGVLNEQYF.

This sequence joins TRBV6-6 and TRBJ2-1; 10 bases match TRBD1. Unmatched junction bases numbered 3, after V lost 5 bases and J lost 2 bases. Germline assignment: CDR1 MNHNY and CDR2 SVGAGI (reference sequence). The CDR3 length is 15 residues. In nucleotides, the CDR3 is TGTGCCAGCAGTGGGACAGGGGATACCTACAATGAGCAGTTCTTC. It codes for CASSGTGDTYNEQFF.

In its sample, this clonotype was seen a few times. Mismatch with germline at one junction end may stem from a read error. The CDR3 sequence: CASSGNTGSYNEQFF. The CDR3 nucleotides read TGCGCCAGCAGCGGGAACACTGGCTCCTACAATGAGCAGTTCTTC. This rearrangement joins TRBV9 to TRBJ2-1; 7 nucleotides align to TRBD2. Germline V gene lookup returns CDR1 SGDLS and CDR2 YYNGEE. The CDR3 spans 15 residues.

There are a few counts of this clonotype. The chain uses TRBV6-2 or TRBV6-3 and TRBJ2-1, with 11 bases fitting TRBD1. The trim removed 5 bases at V and 10 bases at J, leaving 10 bases unmatched. Germline CDR1 reads MNHEY; CDR2 reads SVGEGT. The CDR3 spans 15 residues. CDR3 region: CASSPWTGGYREQFF. CDR3 coding DNA: TGTGCCAGCAGTCCTTGGACAGGGGGCTACAGGGAGCAGTTCTTC.

This rearrangement joins TRBV7-3 to TRBJ2-3, with 9 bases fitting TRBD2. Germline CDR1 is SGHTA and CDR2 is FQGTGA. There are 16 residues in the CDR3. The ends lost 4 bases at V and 2 bases at J; junction bases unmatched: 7. The CDR3 is CASSSPTSGYTDTQYF. In DNA, the CDR3 is TGTGCCAGCAGCTCCCCGACTAGCGGTTACACAGATACGCAGTATTTT.

At least ten counts were recorded for this clonotype. This chain connects TRBV2 to TRBJ2-3; D possibly uses TRBD1 or TRBD2 (6 bases each). V was pared by 8 bases and J by 6 bases, with 18 bases between. The V gene's germline CDR1 is SNHLY and CDR2 FYNNEI. The CDR3 has 14 amino acids. The CDR3 here is CASREGGNPDTQYF. Here the CDR3 DNA reads TGTGCCAGCCGGGAAGGGGGGAATCCGGATACGCAGTATTTT.

The DNA of the CDR3 is TGTGCCAGCAGTTACTCTAGCACCGGGGAGCTGTTTTTT. This codes for CASSYSSTGELFF. The gene calls are TRBV6-5 and TRBJ2-2; no clear D. Germline CDR1 MNHEY, CDR2 SVGAGI. V gave up 0 bases and J gave up 4 bases, with 3 bases separating them. The CDR3 is 13 residues long.

This clonotype was observed a handful of times. The chain has TRBV7-2 and TRBJ2-2; 7 nucleotides align to TRBD2. The CDR3 runs 16 residues. Trimming at V came to 2 bases and at J to 2 bases, leaving 5 bases not matched to a gene. Germline V gene sequence: CDR1 SGHTA, CDR2 FQGNSA. In nucleotides, the CDR3 is TGTGCCAGCAGCTTAAAGCTAGCGGTCAACACCGGGGAGCTGTTTTTT. This encodes CASSLKLAVNTGELFF.

Points on this clonotype: Germline is not matched at one junction end, which may reflect a read error. The chain is built from TRBV12-3 or TRBV12-4 and TRBJ1-3, with D uncertain. This CDR3 has 16 residues. Here the CDR3 DNA reads TGTGCCAGCGGCCCCCTAGCTAGAGGTCTTGGAAACACCAAATATTTT. It encodes CASGPLARGLGNTKYF.

The chain uses TRBV9 and TRBJ2-3, with 8 bases aligning to TRBD2. Looked up from germline, CDR1 is SGDLS and CDR2 is YYNGEE. V trimming: 1 base; J trimming: 2 bases; junction bases outside the gene matches: 9. This CDR3 spans 17 amino acids. The CDR3 DNA reads as TGTGCCAGCAGCGTAACTCCCCTTAGCGGGGCCACAGATACGCAGTATTTT. This encodes CASSVTPLSGATDTQYF.

The V call is TRBV5-1, the J call TRBJ1-6; 7 bases fit TRBD1. V lost 0 bases to trimming and J lost 6 bases; unmatched junction nucleotides: 0. The length of the CDR3 is 14 residues. CDR1 is SGHRS and CDR2 is YFSETQ in the germline V gene. The CDR3 nucleotides are TGCGCCAGCAGCTTGGACAGGGGTAATTCACCCCTCCACTTT. Its translation is CASSLDRGNSPLHF.

Only a few counts were recorded for this clonotype. The chain combines TRBV3-1 with TRBJ1-2; TRBD1 matches 10 bases. With 3 bases clipped from V and 4 bases from J, the junction kept 2 bases outside the gene matches. Looked up from germline, CDR1 is LGHDT and CDR2 is YNNKEL (reference sequence). The CDR3 has 14 amino acids. The CDR3 coding sequence is TGTGCCAGCAGCCAGGGACAGGGGCCCTATGGCTACACCTTC. Translated: CASSQGQGPYGYTF.

A few counts support this clonotype. V gene TRBV5-1 combines with J gene TRBJ2-2, with D hard to call. The CDR3 runs to 13 residues. The V and J ends lost 3 bases and 4 bases respectively, with 7 bases between them. CDR1 is SGHRS, CDR2 YFSETQ, per germline. This chain's CDR3 is CASSSTPTGELFF. DNA for the CDR3: TGCGCCAGCAGCTCTACACCCACCGGGGAGCTGTTTTTT.